Below are 30 T cell receptor beta chains sequenced from a single sample in a study of T cell responses to AZD1222 COVID-19 vaccine listed by TCRdb under 2021. In light of the paper, this sample's time point label describes: baseline before first vaccination. The library was prepared using the immunoSEQ multiplex PCR assay. TCRdb took this table from immuneACCESS and kept in-frame rearrangements with V and J called. Such tables lack part of the clones; where checked against another copy, unresolved V genes explain under half of the gap, and the rest is unexplained. The sample table contains about 100,000 clones; only one count was recorded for 80% to 90% of them. 15% of the sample rests with the top ten. The specimen was peripheral blood, collected on day 0 of AZD1222 vaccination. The receptors come from an adult in good health.

The chain combines TRBV29-1 with TRBJ1-1, with D unclear. CDR1 is SQVTM, CDR2 ANQGSEA, per germline. This CDR3 is built from 13 residues. Trimming stripped 6 bases from V and 0 bases from J, with 11 bases between. CDR3 region: CSVKIFMNTEAFF. The CDR3 nucleotides are TGCAGCGTGAAGATTTTTATGAACACTGAAGCTTTCTTT.

This chain links TRBV6-1 with TRBJ2-7; 7 bases match TRBD2. Germline V gene sequence: CDR1 MNHNS, CDR2 SASEGT. The CDR3 runs 11 residues. V lost 10 bases to trimming and J lost 2 bases; unmatched junction nucleotides: 2. CDR3 in amino acids: CATSGTYEQYF. For the CDR3, the DNA is TGTGCCACGAGCGGGACCTACGAGCAGTACTTC.

This clone was detected only once. The J gene is TRBJ2-3, the V gene TRBV27; D is possibly TRBD1 (7 bases). CDR1 and CDR2 (germline): MNHEY, SMNVEV (reference sequence). This CDR3 has 15 residues. The V gene lost 3 bases and the J gene lost 1 base, with 11 bases spanning the gap. The CDR3 DNA follows: TGTGCCAGCAGTTTGGAGGGGGCAGGCACAGATACGCAGTATTTT. Its protein is CASSLEGAGTDTQYF.

The chain recombines TRBV27 with TRBJ2-1; 15 nucleotides agree with TRBD2. The CDR3 sequence is 15 residues long. The germline V gene has CDR1 MNHEY and CDR2 SMNVEV (reference sequence). V was pared by 4 bases and J by 7 bases, with 2 bases of the junction left unmatched. CDR3 in amino acids: CASSYGTSGGNEQFF. CDR3 bases: TGTGCCAGCAGTTACGGGACTAGCGGGGGGAATGAGCAGTTCTTC.

CDR3 sequence (DNA): TGCGCCAGCAGTGAGTTTTCTGCGGGTCAGCCCCAGCATTTT. It encodes CASSEFSAGQPQHF. The rearrangement uses TRBV10-1 and TRBJ1-5; unclear D gene. There are 14 residues in the CDR3. V lost 1 base, J lost 6 bases, and 10 bases lay in between. Germline V gives CDR1 WNHNN, CDR2 SYGVQD (reference sequence).

The chain couples TRBV5-5 to TRBJ2-7; 8 bases fit TRBD2. Germline V gene lookup returns CDR1 SGHKS and CDR2 YYEKEE (reference sequence). V shed 4 bases, J shed 4 bases, and the junction held 10 bases outside the gene matches. CDR3 length: 15 residues. CDR3 DNA: TGTGCCAGCAGCCTCGCGGGGGGCCCTATTTACGAGCAGTACTTC. It codes for CASSLAGGPIYEQYF.

V usage is TRBV7-2 and J usage is TRBJ2-5; 11 nucleotides agree with TRBD2. The CDR3 is 17 residues long. Trimming at V came to 3 bases and at J to 6 bases, leaving 12 bases not matched to a gene. Per the germline V gene, CDR1 is SGHTA and CDR2 is FQGNSA. CDR3 in DNA: TGTGCCAGCAGCTTTAGCGGGGGGGCAAGATTGGGGAAGACCCAGTACTTC. Amino acid sequence: CASSFSGGARLGKTQYF.

The chain links TRBV4-3 to TRBJ1-2; D is perhaps TRBD1 (5 bases). V lost 0 bases, J lost 2 bases, and 10 bases lay in between. This CDR3 is 15 amino acids long. Germline lookup yields CDR1 LGHNA and CDR2 YSLEER. In nucleotides, the CDR3 is TGCGCCAGCAGCCAAGATTTTGCAGGGAACTATGGCTACACCTTC. Its protein is CASSQDFAGNYGYTF.

The rearrangement links TRBV2 to TRBJ2-7; no definite D call. The germline V and J ends were trimmed by 8 bases and 4 bases, with 9 bases remaining between them. The CDR3 spans 11 residues. The germline CDR1 and CDR2 sequences are SNHLY and FYNNEI. The CDR3 reads CASGVGYEQYF. CDR3 DNA sequence: TGTGCCAGCGGCGTCGGATACGAGCAGTACTTC.

This rearrangement joins TRBV6-5 to TRBJ1-3, with a weak D call TRBD1 (6 bases). The ends were cut back, 6 bases at V and 2 bases at J, with 14 bases in the middle. CDR1 and CDR2 from the germline V gene are MNHEY and SVGAGI. The CDR3 contains 15 residues. The CDR3 coding sequence is TGTGCCAGCAGCTTTCGGTCAGGGGCTGGAAACACCATATATTTT. Translation: CASSFRSGAGNTIYF.

The chain combines TRBV7-2 with TRBJ1-5, with 7 nucleotides matching TRBD1. The germline gives CDR1 SGHTA, CDR2 FQGNSA. The CDR3 spans 13 residues. Losses at the gene ends were 5 bases for V and 7 bases for J; bases not matched to a gene: 5. This chain's CDR3 is CASSTEQGQPQHF. For the CDR3, the DNA is TGTGCCAGCAGCACAGAACAGGGGCAGCCCCAGCATTTT.

This sequence joins TRBV7-3 and TRBJ2-5; D possibly corresponds to TRBD2 (6 bases). The germline V gene encodes CDR1 SGHTA and CDR2 FQGTGA. This CDR3 spans 13 amino acids. Trimming left V 6 bases short and J 5 bases short, with 13 bases between. CDR3 nucleotide sequence: TGTGCCAGCAGTCCTAAGGGGAGGGAGACCCAGTACTTC. It encodes CASSPKGRETQYF.

The chain uses TRBV6-2 or TRBV6-3 and TRBJ1-5; D not resolved. CDR1 and CDR2 from the germline V gene are MNHEY and SVGEGT. There are 13 residues in the CDR3. V was shortened by 2 bases and J by 2 bases, with 4 bases between the two germline ends. The CDR3 loop reads CASSYRGNQPQHF. CDR3 nucleotides: TGTGCCAGCAGTTACAGGGGCAATCAGCCCCAGCATTTT.

V and J are TRBV18 and TRBJ2-7, with 7 bases lining up with TRBD2. Trimming removed 1 base from V and 0 bases from J; junction bases left unmatched: 9. The CDR3 has 17 amino acids. Germline V lookup: CDR1 KGHSH, CDR2 LQKENI. CDR3 DNA sequence: TGTGCCAGCTCACCACAGAAGACTAGCAGCTCCTCCTACGAGCAGTACTTC. This codes for CASSPQKTSSSSYEQYF.

V and J are TRBV12-3 or TRBV12-4 and TRBJ1-6; no firm D call. Between the trimmed V and J ends, which lost 7 bases and 7 bases, there was a span of 11 bases. This CDR3 is built from 13 residues. CDR3 region: CASTVQRNSPLHF. The CDR3 DNA sequence: TGTGCCAGCACCGTTCAGCGGAATTCACCCCTCCACTTT.

The V gene is TRBV5-1, the J gene TRBJ1-6; D is unresolved. Germline assignment: CDR1 SGHRS and CDR2 YFSETQ. CDR3 length: 15 amino acids. Trimming shortened V by 0 bases and J by 8 bases, and 12 bases separated the two germline ends. CDR3 amino acids: CASSLGEAWDSPLHF. The CDR3 DNA is TGCGCCAGCAGCTTGGGGGAAGCGTGGGATTCACCCCTCCACTTT. Combining the CDR3 with reference TRBV5-1 and TRBJ1-6 gives the whole variable domain KAGVTQTPRYLIKTRGQQVTLSCSPISGHRSVSWYQQTPGQGLQFLFEYFSETQRNKGNFPGRFSGRQFSNSRSEMNVSTLELGDSALYLCASSLGEAWDSPLHFGNGTRLTVT.

Only one count was recorded for this clone. The chain links TRBV19 to TRBJ2-1, with a possible D match to TRBD1 (5 bases). The CDR3 runs to 14 residues. V was pared by 10 bases and J by 5 bases, with 18 bases between. CDR1 and CDR2 (germline): LNHDA, SQIVND (reference sequence). The CDR3 DNA reads as TGTGCCACCTCCCAAACCAGGGCCCACAATGAGCAGTTCTTC. Translation: CATSQTRAHNEQFF. The full variable domain, completed using reference TRBV19 and TRBJ2-1, is DGGITQSPKYLFRKEGQNVTLSCEQNLNHDAMYWYRQDPGQGLRLIYYSQIVNDFQKGDIAEGYSVSREKKESFPLTVTSAQKNPTAFYLCATSQTRAHNEQFFGPGTRLTVL.

The chain carries TRBV4-3 and TRBJ1-2; 9 positions match TRBD1. V lost 0 bases, J lost 3 bases, and 8 bases stayed unmatched. Germline V gene data show CDR1 as LGHNA and CDR2 as YSLEER. The CDR3 has 17 amino acids. As DNA, the CDR3 is TGCGCCAGCAGCCAAGAGACCACAGGGGGCTATGACTATGGCTACACCTTC. This encodes CASSQETTGGYDYGYTF.

This chain links TRBV18 with TRBJ1-5, with 11 bases aligning to TRBD1. This CDR3 is built from 15 residues. CDR1 and CDR2 from the germline V gene are KGHSH and LQKENI. Trimming at V came to 4 bases and at J to 9 bases, leaving 8 bases not matched to a gene. This chain's CDR3 is CASSRSGQGVGPQHF. The CDR3 DNA sequence: TGTGCCAGCTCACGATCGGGACAGGGGGTTGGGCCCCAGCATTTT.

The chain is built from TRBV6-5 and TRBJ1-3; D is possibly TRBD1 (5 bases). The CDR3 length is 16 residues. Germline assignment: CDR1 MNHEY and CDR2 SVGAGI. The germline V and J ends were trimmed by 0 bases and 0 bases, with 9 bases remaining between them. CDR3 loop: CASSYSTETSGNTIYF. The DNA of the CDR3 is TGTGCCAGCAGTTACTCGACAGAAACCTCTGGAAACACCATATATTTT.

This clone was seen more than once but under ten times. The chain uses TRBV2 and TRBJ2-2; D possibly corresponds to TRBD2 (6 bases). Between the trimmed V and J ends, which lost 4 bases and 3 bases, there was a span of 12 bases. CDR3 size: 15 residues. The V gene's germline CDR1 is SNHLY and CDR2 FYNNEI. Here the CDR3 DNA reads TGTGCCAGCAGTGCTGAAGGCGGGGACACCGGGGAGCTGTTTTTT. Translation: CASSAEGGDTGELFF.

This clone was counted only a few times. The V and J genes are TRBV7-9 and TRBJ2-7; the D gene is possibly TRBD1 (6 bases). Trimming removed 6 bases from V and 6 bases from J, with 21 bases in between. In germline, CDR1 is SEHNR, CDR2 FQNEAQ (reference sequence). The CDR3 length is 15 residues. CDR3 residues: CASSPTGQALGEQYF. CDR3 nucleotides: TGTGCCAGCAGTCCGACAGGCCAGGCCCTGGGCGAGCAGTACTTC.

This sequence joins TRBV5-4 and TRBJ1-3, with unresolved D. The germline V gene encodes CDR1 SGHNT and CDR2 YYREEE (reference sequence). Trimming left V 4 bases short and J 4 bases short, with 9 bases between. CDR3 length: 13 amino acids. CDR3 sequence (DNA): TGTGCCAGCAGCCCAACCCCGGGAAACACCATATATTTT. Its protein product is CASSPTPGNTIYF.

As concerns this clone: Since a much larger clone is just one base distant, this may be a read error. V is TRBV9 and J is TRBJ2-1; 10 bases are shared with TRBD2. With V trimmed by 7 bases and J by 7 bases, 14 bases remained unmatched. The germline CDR1 and CDR2 sequences are SGDLS and YYNGEE. The CDR3 loop spans 16 amino acids. In nucleotides, the CDR3 is TGTGCCAGCGGAGCTCTCAGCGGGAGGGCCGGGAATGAGCAGTTCTTC. It encodes CASGALSGRAGNEQFF.

The V call is TRBV7-2, the J call TRBJ1-1; 7 bases align to TRBD1. The J segment lost 5 bases and the V segment lost 5 bases, leaving 5 bases of the junction unmatched. The CDR3 totals 13 residues. The germline CDR1 and CDR2 sequences are SGHTA and FQGNSA. Here the CDR3 reads CASSRGQATEAFF. The CDR3 DNA follows: TGTGCCAGCAGCCGCGGACAGGCGACTGAAGCTTTCTTT.

V usage is TRBV5-7 and J usage is TRBJ1-6; 9 bases match TRBD1. TRBV5-7 is flagged as an ORF with uncertain function. The length of the CDR3 is 15 residues. V was pared by 5 bases and J by 9 bases, with 9 bases of the junction left unmatched. As DNA, the CDR3 is TGTGCCAGCAGGACTCTGGACAGGGGCTGTTCACCCCTCCACTTT. The encoded protein is CASRTLDRGCSPLHF.

V and J are TRBV3-1 (or the pseudogene TRBV3-2) and TRBJ1-1; 9 bases align to TRBD1. V shed 8 bases and J 5 bases; nucleotides not matched to a gene: 12. This CDR3 contains 15 residues. Germline loops: CDR1 LGHDT, CDR2 YNNKEL (reference sequence). CDR3 sequence (DNA): TGTGCCAGCGGCTTCTACAGGGGGCTCGGGACTGAAGCTTTCTTT. Protein product: CASGFYRGLGTEAFF.

The chain combines TRBV7-2 with TRBJ2-3, with 11 bases matching TRBD2. Germline trimming cut 8 bases from V and 11 bases from J; bases unmatched to any gene: 12. This CDR3 spans 14 amino acids. The V gene's germline CDR1 is SGHTA and CDR2 FQGNSA. As DNA, the CDR3 is TGTGCCAGCGGGTATAGCGGGAGGGACCGGAGGCAGTATTTT. This gives the protein CASGYSGRDRRQYF.

V usage is TRBV18 and J usage is TRBJ1-2, with 8 bases that match TRBD1. The CDR3 length is 13 residues. The V segment lost 4 bases and the J segment 7 bases; nucleotides outside the gene matches: 5. Germline CDR1 reads KGHSH; CDR2 reads LQKENI. CDR3 region: CASSLDRGPGYTF. The DNA of the CDR3 is TGTGCCAGCTCACTTGACAGGGGACCTGGCTACACCTTC.

The genes are TRBV6-5 and TRBJ2-7; D not certain. Trimming left V 0 bases short and J 1 base short, with 7 bases between. Germline lookup yields CDR1 MNHEY and CDR2 SVGAGI. This CDR3 has 14 residues. The CDR3 sequence: CASSYSQDSYEQYF. The CDR3 region has the DNA TGTGCCAGCAGTTACTCCCAAGATTCCTACGAGCAGTACTTC.